This TCR beta chain was recovered during a study of blood T cell repertoires in COVID-19. Study as a whole: Material from acute and convalescent COVID-19 was sourced from the United States, Italy and Spain. T cells, B-cell-depleted T cells, or PBMCs provided the cDNA or gDNA that served as material.

Study processing details: Counts of nucleated cells, estimated from reference gene primer amplification, were obtained. Using immunoSEQ multiplex PCR, the repertoire was profiled, and TCRdb retains in-frame clones only, with some absent. Clone size and the V and J calls come from that table; the DNA yielded D and trimming. This sample has 90,000 to 100,000 clones, with 70% to 90% found just once. Looked up from germline, CDR1 is SQVTM and CDR2 is ANQGSEA. The CDR3 runs 15 residues. Losses at the gene ends were 4 bases for V and 3 bases for J; bases not matched to a gene: 8. The chain employs TRBV29-1 and TRBJ1-4, with 7 nucleotides matching TRBD1. Source material: peripheral blood. This receptor was identified in a man between 65 and 85 years old with acute or convalescent COVID-19. In nucleotides, the CDR3 is TGCAGCGTTGGGAAACCGGGACAGTCTAATGAAAAACTGTTTTTT. Protein product: CSVGKPGQSNEKLFF.